The source of this T cell receptor beta chain is a study of CD8+CD57+ T cells in acquired aplastic anemia. About the research overall: An average of roughly 3 ug of DNA was obtained from sorted CD4+ and CD8+ cells.

The CDR3 is 14 residues long. CDR1 and CDR2 from the germline V gene are SGHRS and YFSETQ. The ends lost 5 bases at V and 6 bases at J; junction bases unmatched: 4. The use of genomic DNA as template underpinned the TCR beta VDJ and CDR3 profiling. TCRdb reprocessed the reads via MiXCR and lists one record per CDR3 protein. The sample lists 150,000 to 200,000 distinct CDR3 sequences, about 50% occurring once. Patients selected for sequencing had displayed CD8+CD57+ cell expansion by flow cytometry. This receptor was taken from a human donor with aplastic anemia. The chain links TRBV5-1 to TRBJ1-4, with 10 bases fitting TRBD1. Specimen: sorted CD4+, CD8+, or CD8+CD57+ T cells (not recorded which) from PBMCs. CDR3 sequence reads: CASSTGTGDEKLFF. The CDR3, as DNA: TGCGCCAGCAGTACCGGGACAGGGGATGAAAAACTGTTTTTT.